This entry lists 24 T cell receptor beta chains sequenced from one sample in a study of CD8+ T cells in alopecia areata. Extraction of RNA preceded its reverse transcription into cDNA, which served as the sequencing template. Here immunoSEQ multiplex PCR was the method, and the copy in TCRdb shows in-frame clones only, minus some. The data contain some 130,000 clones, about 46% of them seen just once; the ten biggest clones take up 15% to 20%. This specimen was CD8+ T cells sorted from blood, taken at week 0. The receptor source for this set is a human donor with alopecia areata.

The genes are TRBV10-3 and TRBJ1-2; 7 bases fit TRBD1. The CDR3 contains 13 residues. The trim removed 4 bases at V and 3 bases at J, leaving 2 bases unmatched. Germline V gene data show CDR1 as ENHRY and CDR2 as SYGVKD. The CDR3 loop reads CAISGGTDYGYTF. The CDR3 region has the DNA TGTGCCATCAGTGGGGGGACAGACTATGGCTACACCTTC.

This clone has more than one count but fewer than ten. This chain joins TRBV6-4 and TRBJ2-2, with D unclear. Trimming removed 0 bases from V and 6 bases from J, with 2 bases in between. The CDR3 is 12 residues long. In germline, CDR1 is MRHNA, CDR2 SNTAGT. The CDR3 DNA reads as TGTGCCAGCAGTGACTCGGCCGGGGAGCTGTTTTTT. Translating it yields CASSDSAGELFF.

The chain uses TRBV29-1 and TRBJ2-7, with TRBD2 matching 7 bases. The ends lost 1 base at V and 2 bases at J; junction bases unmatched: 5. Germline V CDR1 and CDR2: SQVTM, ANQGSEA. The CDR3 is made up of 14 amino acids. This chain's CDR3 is CSVEVGGYPYEQYF. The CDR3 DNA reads TGCAGCGTTGAAGTGGGAGGGTACCCCTACGAGCAGTACTTC.

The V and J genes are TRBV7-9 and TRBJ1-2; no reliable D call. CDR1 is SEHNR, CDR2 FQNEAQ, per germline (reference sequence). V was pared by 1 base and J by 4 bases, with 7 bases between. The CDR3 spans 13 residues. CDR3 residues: CASSLDAIYGYTF. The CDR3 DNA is TGTGCCAGCAGCTTAGATGCCATCTATGGCTACACCTTC. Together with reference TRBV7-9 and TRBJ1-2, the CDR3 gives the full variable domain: DTGVSQNPRHKITKRGQNVTFRCDPISEHNRLYWYRQTLGQGPEFLTYFQNEAQLEKSRLLSDRFSAERPKGSFSTLEIQRTEQGDSAMYLCASSLDAIYGYTFGSGTRLTVV.

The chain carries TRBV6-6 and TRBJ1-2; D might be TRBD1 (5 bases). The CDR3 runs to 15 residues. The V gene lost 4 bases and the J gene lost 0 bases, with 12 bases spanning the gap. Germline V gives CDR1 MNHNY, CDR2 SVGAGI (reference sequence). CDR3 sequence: CASSWGSTTNYGYTF. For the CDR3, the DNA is TGTGCCAGCAGTTGGGGCAGTACAACTAACTATGGCTACACCTTC.

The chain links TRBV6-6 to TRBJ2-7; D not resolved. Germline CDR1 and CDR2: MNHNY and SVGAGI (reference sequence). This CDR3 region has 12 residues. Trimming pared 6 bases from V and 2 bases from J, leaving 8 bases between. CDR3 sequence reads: CASSSWTYEQYF. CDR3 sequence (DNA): TGTGCCAGCAGCTCATGGACCTACGAGCAGTACTTC.

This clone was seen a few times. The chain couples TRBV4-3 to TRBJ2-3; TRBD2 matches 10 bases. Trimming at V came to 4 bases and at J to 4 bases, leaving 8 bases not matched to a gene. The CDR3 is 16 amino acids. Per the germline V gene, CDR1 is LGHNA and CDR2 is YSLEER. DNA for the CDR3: TGCGCCAGCAGCCTCGCGAGCGGGGGGGCCGCAGATACGCAGTATTTT. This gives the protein CASSLASGGAADTQYF.

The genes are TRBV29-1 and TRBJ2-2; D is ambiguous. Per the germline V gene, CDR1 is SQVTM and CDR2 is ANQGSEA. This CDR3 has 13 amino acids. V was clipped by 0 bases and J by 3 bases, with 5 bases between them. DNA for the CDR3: TGCAGCGTTGAAGACAGCTACACCGGGGAGCTGTTTTTT. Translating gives CSVEDSYTGELFF.

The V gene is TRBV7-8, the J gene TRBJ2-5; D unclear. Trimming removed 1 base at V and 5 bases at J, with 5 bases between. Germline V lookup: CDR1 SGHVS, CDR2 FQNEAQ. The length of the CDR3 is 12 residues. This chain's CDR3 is CASSLGVETQYF. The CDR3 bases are TGTGCCAGCAGCTTAGGTGTGGAGACCCAGTACTTC.

The CDR3 sequence: CASSEDTDRGGYTF. CDR3 DNA sequence: TGTGCCAGCAGTGAAGATACAGACCGTGGTGGCTACACCTTC. The gene calls are TRBV25-1 and TRBJ1-2; D not resolved. Germline lookup yields CDR1 MGHDK and CDR2 SYGVNS. V lost 2 bases to trimming and J lost 7 bases, with 14 bases between them. The CDR3 spans 14 residues.

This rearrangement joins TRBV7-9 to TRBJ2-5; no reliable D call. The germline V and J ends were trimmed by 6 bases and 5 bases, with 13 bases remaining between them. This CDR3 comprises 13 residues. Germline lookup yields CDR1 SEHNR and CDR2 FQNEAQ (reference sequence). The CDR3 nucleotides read TGTGCCAGCAGGTATCCAGTTGGGGAGACCCAGTACTTC. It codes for CASRYPVGETQYF.

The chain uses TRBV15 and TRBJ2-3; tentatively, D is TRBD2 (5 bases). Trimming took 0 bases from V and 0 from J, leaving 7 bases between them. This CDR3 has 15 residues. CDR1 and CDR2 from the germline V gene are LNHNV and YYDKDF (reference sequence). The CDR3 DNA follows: TGTGCCACCAGCAGAGATCGGGGAAGCACAGATACGCAGTATTTT. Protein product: CATSRDRGSTDTQYF.

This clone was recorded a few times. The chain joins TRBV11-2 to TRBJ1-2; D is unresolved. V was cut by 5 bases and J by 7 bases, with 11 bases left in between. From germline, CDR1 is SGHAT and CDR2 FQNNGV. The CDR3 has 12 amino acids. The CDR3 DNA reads TGTGCCAGCAGCCATGAGGGCTTTGGCTACACCTTC. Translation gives CASSHEGFGYTF.

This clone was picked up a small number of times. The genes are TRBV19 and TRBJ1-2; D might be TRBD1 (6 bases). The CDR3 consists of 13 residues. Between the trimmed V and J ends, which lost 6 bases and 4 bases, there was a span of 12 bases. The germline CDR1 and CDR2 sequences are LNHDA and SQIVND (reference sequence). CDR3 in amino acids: CASSPGDFYGYTF. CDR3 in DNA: TGTGCCAGTAGCCCAGGGGACTTCTATGGCTACACCTTC. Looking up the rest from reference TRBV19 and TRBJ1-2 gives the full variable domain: DGGITQSPKYLFRKEGQNVTLSCEQNLNHDAMYWYRQDPGQGLRLIYYSQIVNDFQKGDIAEGYSVSREKKESFPLTVTSAQKNPTAFYLCASSPGDFYGYTFGSGTRLTVV.

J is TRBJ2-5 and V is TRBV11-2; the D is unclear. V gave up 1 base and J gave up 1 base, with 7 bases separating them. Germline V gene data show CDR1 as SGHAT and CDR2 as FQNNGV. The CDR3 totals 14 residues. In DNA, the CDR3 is TGTGCCAGCAGCTTAGTTGCAGTCCAAGAGACCCAGTACTTC. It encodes CASSLVAVQETQYF.

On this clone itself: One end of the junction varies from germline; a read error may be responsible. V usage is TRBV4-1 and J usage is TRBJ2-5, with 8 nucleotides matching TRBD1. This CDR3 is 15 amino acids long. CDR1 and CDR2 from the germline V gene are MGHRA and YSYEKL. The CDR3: CASSQAQGADVTQYF. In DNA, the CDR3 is TGCGCCAGCAGTCAAGCTCAGGGGGCGGATGTGACCCAGTACTTC.

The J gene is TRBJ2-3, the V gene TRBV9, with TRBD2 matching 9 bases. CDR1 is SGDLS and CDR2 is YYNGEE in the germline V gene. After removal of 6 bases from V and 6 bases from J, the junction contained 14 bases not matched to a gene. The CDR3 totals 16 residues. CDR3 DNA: TGTGCCAGCACCCCCTGGGCTAGCGGGGACCCTGATACGCAGTATTTT. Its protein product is CASTPWASGDPDTQYF.

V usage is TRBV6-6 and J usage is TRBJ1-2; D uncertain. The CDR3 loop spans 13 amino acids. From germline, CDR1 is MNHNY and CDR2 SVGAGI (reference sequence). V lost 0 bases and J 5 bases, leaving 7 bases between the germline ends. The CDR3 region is CASSYSPGYGYTF. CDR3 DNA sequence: TGTGCCAGCAGTTACTCGCCAGGATATGGCTACACCTTC.

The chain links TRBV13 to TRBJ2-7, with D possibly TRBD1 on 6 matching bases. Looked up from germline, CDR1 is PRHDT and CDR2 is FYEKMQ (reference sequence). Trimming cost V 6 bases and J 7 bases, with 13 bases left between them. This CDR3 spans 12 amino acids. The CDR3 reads CASRSGVREQYF. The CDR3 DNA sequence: TGTGCCAGCAGATCAGGGGTGCGAGAGCAGTACTTC.

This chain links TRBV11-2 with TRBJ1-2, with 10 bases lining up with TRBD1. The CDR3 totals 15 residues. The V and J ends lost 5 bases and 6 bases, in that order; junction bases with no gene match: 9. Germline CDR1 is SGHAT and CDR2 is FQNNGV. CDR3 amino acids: CASSHGTGDVDGYTF. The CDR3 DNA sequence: TGTGCCAGCAGCCACGGGACAGGGGATGTGGATGGCTACACCTTC. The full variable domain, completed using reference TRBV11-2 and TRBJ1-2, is EAGVAQSPRYKIIEKRQSVAFWCNPISGHATLYWYQQILGQGPKLLIQFQNNGVVDDSQLPKDRFSAERLKGVDSTLKIQPAKLEDSAVYLCASSHGTGDVDGYTFGSGTRLTVV.

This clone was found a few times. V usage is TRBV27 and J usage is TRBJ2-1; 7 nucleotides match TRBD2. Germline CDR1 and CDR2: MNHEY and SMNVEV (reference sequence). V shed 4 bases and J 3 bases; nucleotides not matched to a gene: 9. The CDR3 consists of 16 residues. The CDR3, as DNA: TGTGCCAGCAGTTCTTTCAGCGGGGTACTCTACAATGAGCAGTTCTTC. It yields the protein CASSSFSGVLYNEQFF.

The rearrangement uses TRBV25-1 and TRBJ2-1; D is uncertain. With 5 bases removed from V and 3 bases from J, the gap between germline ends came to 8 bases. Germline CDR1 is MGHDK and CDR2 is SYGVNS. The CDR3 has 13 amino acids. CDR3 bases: TGTGCCAGCAGTACAGAGAACTACAATGAGCAGTTCTTC. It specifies CASSTENYNEQFF.

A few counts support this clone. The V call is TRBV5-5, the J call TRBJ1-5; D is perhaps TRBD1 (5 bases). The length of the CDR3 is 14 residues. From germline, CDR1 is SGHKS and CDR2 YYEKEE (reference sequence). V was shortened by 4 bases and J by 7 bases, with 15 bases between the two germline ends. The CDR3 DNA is TGTGCCAGCAGCCAAGGCCAGGGACGCCAGCCCCAGCATTTT. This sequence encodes CASSQGQGRQPQHF.

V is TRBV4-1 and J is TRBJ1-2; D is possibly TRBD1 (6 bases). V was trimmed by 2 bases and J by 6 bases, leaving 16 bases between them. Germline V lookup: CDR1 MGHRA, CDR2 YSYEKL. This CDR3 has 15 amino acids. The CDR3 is CASSQPGGGDNGYTF. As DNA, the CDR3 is TGCGCCAGCAGCCAACCCGGCGGGGGCGATAATGGCTACACCTTC.